The rows below give T cell receptor beta chains drawn from one sample of a study of blood T cell repertoires in COVID-19. Clones were read by immunoSEQ multiplex PCR, and TCRdb kept only the in-frame ones, dropping some. The sample carries about 64,000 clones, over 75% recorded once. The sequencing input was peripheral blood. These receptors were taken from a man aged 80 or over with acute or convalescent COVID-19. Both conserved end residues are part of each CDR3.

>TRBV9|TRBJ1-4|15
CASSDGTGANEKLFF
>TRBV19|TRBJ1-4|15
CASGLGGRNNEKLFF
>TRBV5-1|TRBJ1-1|14
CASSPGGPNTEAFF
>TRBV10-3|TRBJ1-2|15
CAIRDQVGSNYGYTF
>TRBV6-5|TRBJ2-2|14
CASRTHRDTGELFF
>TRBV19|TRBJ2-2|14
CASEQGADTGELFF
>TRBV3-1/TRBV3-2|TRBJ2-7|14
CASSRPQGAYEQYF
>TRBV14|TRBJ2-3|16
CASSRRSGASTDTQYF
>TRBV28|TRBJ2-3|16
CASRGDLAVVVDTQYF
>TRBV28|TRBJ1-2|13
CASSLSEGAGYTF